The next 4 T cell receptor beta chains were all read from a single sample in a study of CD8 T cells in Susac syndrome. RNA totalling about 0.45 to 1 ug underwent reverse transcription with random hexamers. TCRdb fed the immunoSEQ multiplex PCR reads into MiXCR, producing one record per CDR3 protein. The table has 250,000 to 300,000 distinct CDR3 sequences, approximately 89% seen once; the top ten hold around 0.2%. The sample was CD8+ T cells from PBMCs. The receptor source for this set is a human donor with multiple sclerosis.

This sequence joins TRBV7-9 and TRBJ2-5; D is perhaps TRBD1 (5 bases). V lost 1 base, J lost 4 bases, and 13 bases lay in between. This CDR3 has 15 amino acids. Looked up from germline, CDR1 is SEHNR and CDR2 is FQNEAQ (reference sequence). CDR3 DNA: TGTGCCAGCAGCTTAGAGGTCAGGGCGAGAGAGACCCAGTACTTC. Translation: CASSLEVRARETQYF.

The V call is TRBV29-1, the J call TRBJ1-1; D gene uncertain. Germline V gene lookup returns CDR1 SQVTM and CDR2 ANQGSEA. CDR3 length equals 12 residues. Trimming left V 2 bases short and J 5 bases short, with 9 bases between. CDR3 region: CSVEWSGTEAFF. DNA of the CDR3: TGCAGCGTTGAATGGTCGGGAACTGAAGCTTTCTTT.

This clonotype is a singleton in its sample. A read error is likely, as this CDR3 ends without the conserved phenylalanine or tryptophan. The V gene is TRBV6-5, the J gene TRBJ2-1, with D perhaps TRBD1 (5 bases). Deletions cut 2 bases from V and 6 bases from J, with 14 bases between. This CDR3 is 15 amino acids long. Germline CDR1 and CDR2: MNHEY and SVGAGI. The CDR3 spells CASSYGLGVGNEQFL. Here the CDR3 DNA reads TGTGCCAGCAGTTACGGTCTAGGGGTGGGCAATGAGCAGTTCCTC.

The chain carries TRBV7-9 and TRBJ1-1; D unclear. V dropped 5 bases and J dropped 3 bases, with 13 bases sitting between them. The CDR3 is made up of 14 amino acids. Per the germline V gene, CDR1 is SEHNR and CDR2 is FQNEAQ (reference sequence). DNA of the CDR3: TGTGCCAGCAGCCCCCCCGCGGGTGACACTGAAGCTTTCTTT. As protein: CASSPPAGDTEAFF.